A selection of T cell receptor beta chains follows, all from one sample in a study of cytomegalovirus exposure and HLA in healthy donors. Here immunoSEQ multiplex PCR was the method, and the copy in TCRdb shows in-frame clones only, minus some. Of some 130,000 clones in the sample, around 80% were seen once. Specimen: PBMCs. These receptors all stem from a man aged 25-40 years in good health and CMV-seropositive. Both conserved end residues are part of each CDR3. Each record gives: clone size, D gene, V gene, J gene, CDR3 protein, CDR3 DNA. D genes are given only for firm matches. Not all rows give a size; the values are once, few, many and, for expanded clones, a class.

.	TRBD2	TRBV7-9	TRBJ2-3	CASSPRLAATDTQYF	TGTGCCAGCAGCCCTAGACTAGCGGCAACAGATACGCAGTATTTT
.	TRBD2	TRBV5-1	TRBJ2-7	CASSPGGTSGTYEQYF	TGCGCCAGCAGCCCTGGCGGCACTAGCGGGACCTACGAGCAGTACTTC
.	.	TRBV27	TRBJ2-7	CASGNRGYEQYF	TGTGCCAGCGGAAACCGGGGATACGAGCAGTACTTC
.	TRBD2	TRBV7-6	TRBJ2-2	CASSFESSGVTGELFF	TGTGCCAGCAGCTTCGAGTCTAGCGGGGTCACCGGGGAGCTGTTTTTT
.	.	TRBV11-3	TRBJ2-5	CASSSGQSQETQYF	TGTGCCAGCAGCTCCGGACAGTCCCAAGAGACCCAGTACTTC
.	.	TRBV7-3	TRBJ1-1	CASSLRPGLEAFF	TGTGCCAGCAGCCTAAGACCAGGGCTTGAAGCTTTCTTT
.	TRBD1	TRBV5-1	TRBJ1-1	CASSLRQGMNTEAFF	TGCGCCAGCAGCTTGCGACAGGGGATGAACACTGAAGCTTTCTTT
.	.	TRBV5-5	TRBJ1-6	CASSLDGAGNSPLHF	TGTGCCAGCAGCTTGGACGGGGCGGGAAATTCACCCCTCCACTTT
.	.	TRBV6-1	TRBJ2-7	CASSAYAPGEISYEQYF	TGTGCCAGCAGTGCCTACGCTCCAGGGGAAATATCCTACGAGCAGTACTTC
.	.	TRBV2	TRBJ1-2	CASSPGANYGYTF	TGTGCCAGCAGTCCAGGGGCTAACTATGGCTACACCTTC
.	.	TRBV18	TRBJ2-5	CASSPPSQETQYF	TGTGCCAGCTCACCCCCTAGTCAAGAGACCCAGTACTTC
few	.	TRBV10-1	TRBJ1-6	CASKLITMGPNSPLHF	TGCGCCAGCAAATTGATTACGATGGGGCCTAATTCACCCCTCCACTTT
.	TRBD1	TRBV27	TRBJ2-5	CASRPRPGQVKEAQYF	TGTGCCAGCAGGCCAAGGCCGGGACAGGTAAAAGAGGCCCAGTACTTC
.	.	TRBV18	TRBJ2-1	CASSPVLTSSYNEQFF	TGTGCCAGCTCACCAGTGCTAACTAGCTCCTACAATGAGCAGTTCTTC
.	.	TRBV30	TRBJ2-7	CAWSLARGEQYF	TGTGCCTGGAGTCTCGCCCGGGGCGAGCAGTACTTC
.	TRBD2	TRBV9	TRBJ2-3	CASSPGLAGGLATQYF	TGTGCCAGCAGCCCAGGACTAGCGGGGGGCCTGGCCACGCAGTATTTT
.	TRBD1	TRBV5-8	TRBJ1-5	CASSPGQGNSQPQHF	TGTGCCAGCAGCCCGGGACAGGGGAATAGTCAGCCCCAGCATTTT
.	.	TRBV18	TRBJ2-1	CASSPTTGLYNEQFF	TGTGCCAGCTCACCAACAACAGGGCTATACAATGAGCAGTTCTTC
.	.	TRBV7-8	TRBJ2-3	CASSLYSLGTDTQYF	TGTGCCAGCAGCCTTTACAGCCTGGGCACAGATACGCAGTATTTT
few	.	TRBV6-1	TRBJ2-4	CASSESRQIAKNIQYF	TGTGCCAGCAGTGAATCGAGACAAATAGCCAAAAACATTCAGTACTTC
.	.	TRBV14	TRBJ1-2	CASSPSIPLGYTF	TGTGCCAGCAGCCCTTCTATCCCACTTGGCTACACCTTC
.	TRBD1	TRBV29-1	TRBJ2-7	CSVRDSSYEQYF	TGCAGCGTCCGGGACAGCTCCTACGAGCAGTACTTC
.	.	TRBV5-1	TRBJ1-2	CASSSGGRIGYTF	TGCGCCAGCAGCTCGGGGGGCCGAATAGGCTACACCTTC
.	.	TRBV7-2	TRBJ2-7	CASSLEAGIRNF	TGTGCCAGCAGCTTAGAGGCGGGGATTCGGAACTTC
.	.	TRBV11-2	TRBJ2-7	CASSFLPGTYEQYF	TGTGCCAGCAGCTTCTTGCCCGGGACCTACGAGCAGTACTTC
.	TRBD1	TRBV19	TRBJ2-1	CASSNSPGQSSYNEQFF	TGTGCCAGTAGTAACTCTCCGGGACAGAGCTCCTACAATGAGCAGTTCTTC
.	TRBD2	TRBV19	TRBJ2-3	CASSIGTSGGLREADTQYF	TGTGCCAGTAGTATAGGGACTAGCGGGGGCCTTCGGGAGGCAGATACGCAGTATTTT